This T cell receptor (beta chain) derives from a study of blood T cell repertoires in COVID-19. Study-wide background: COVID-19 samples, acute and convalescent, were from the United States, Italy and Spain. T cells, B-cell-depleted T cells, or PBMCs provided the cDNA or gDNA that served as material.

The CDR3 is 13 amino acids. Germline V CDR1 and CDR2: MNHEY, SVGAGI. Trimming left V 9 bases short and J 11 bases short, with 22 bases between. Study processing details: Reference gene primer amplification gave estimated nucleated cell counts. Method: immunoSEQ multiplex PCR; TCRdb's copy keeps in-frame clones and lacks some. V and J calls and clone size follow that table, whereas D and trimming were derived from the DNA. This sample has some 210,000 clones; 84% occur once, and the top ten carry 6% to 8.5%. The receptor was derived from a woman aged 45-65 years with active or convalescent COVID-19. The chain links TRBV6-5 to TRBJ1-1, with D possibly matching TRBD1 (6 bases). Sequencing was performed on peripheral blood. The CDR3 region is CASTPAGASYAFF. As DNA, the CDR3 is TGTGCCAGTACCCCCGCAGGGGCGTCGTATGCTTTCTTT.